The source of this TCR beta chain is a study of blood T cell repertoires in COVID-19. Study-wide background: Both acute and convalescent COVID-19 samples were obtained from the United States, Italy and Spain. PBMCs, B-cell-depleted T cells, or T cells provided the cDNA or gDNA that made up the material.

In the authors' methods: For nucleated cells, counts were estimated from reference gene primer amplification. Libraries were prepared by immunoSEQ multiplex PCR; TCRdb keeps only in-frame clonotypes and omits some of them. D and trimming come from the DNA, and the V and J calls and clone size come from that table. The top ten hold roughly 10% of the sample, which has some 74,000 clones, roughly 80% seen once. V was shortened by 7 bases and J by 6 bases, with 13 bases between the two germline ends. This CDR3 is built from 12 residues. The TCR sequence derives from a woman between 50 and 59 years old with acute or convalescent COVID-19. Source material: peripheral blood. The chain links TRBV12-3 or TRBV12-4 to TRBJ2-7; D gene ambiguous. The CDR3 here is CASTVMFGEQYF. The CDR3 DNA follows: TGTGCCAGCACGGTAATGTTCGGCGAGCAGTACTTC.